These T cell receptor beta chains were read from a single sample in a study of OX40 agonist ivuxolimab in advanced cancers. Data came from immunoSEQ multiplex PCR; TCRdb stores just in-frame clones and leaves some out. The sample carries about 39,000 clones, more than 80% recorded once. Sequencing used CD4+ or CD8+ T cells sorted from blood, obtained in a trial of the OX40 agonist ivuxolimab. Receptors were obtained from an adult with an advanced solid tumor such as melanoma, head and neck, liver or kidney cancer. Both conserved end residues are part of each CDR3. The D gene is left open where the match is weak. Clone size, where shown, is once, few, many, or a class for clones that have expanded.

>TRBD1|NA|TRBJ1-2|TRBV25-1
CASSDRDNYGYTF
TGTGCCAGCAGCGACAGGGACAACTATGGCTACACCTTC
>TRBD2|NA|TRBJ2-1|TRBV29-1
CSVTSGYNEQFF
TGCAGCGTTACTAGCGGCTACAATGAGCAGTTCTTC
>TRBD1|NA|TRBJ1-3|TRBV7-6
CASSLTGAPGNTIYF
TGTGCCAGCAGCCTTACAGGGGCCCCTGGAAACACCATATATTTT
>NA|once|TRBJ2-5|TRBV4-1
CASSQDLSPGVKETQYF
TGCGCCAGCAGCCAAGATTTGAGCCCGGGAGTCAAAGAGACCCAGTACTTC
>NA|NA|TRBJ1-1|TRBV5-1
CASSLGRVNTEAFF
TGCGCCAGCAGTCTCGGACGGGTGAACACTGAAGCTTTCTTT
>TRBD1|NA|TRBJ2-5|TRBV2
CASRKTGGETQYF
TGTGCCAGCAGAAAGACAGGGGGCGAGACCCAGTACTTC
>NA|NA|TRBJ2-7|TRBV7-2
CASSLDYSYEQYF
TGTGCCAGCAGCTTAGACTACTCCTACGAGCAGTACTTC
>TRBD2|NA|TRBJ2-1|TRBV7-2
CASSLTSASSYNEQFF
TGTGCCAGCAGCTTAACTAGCGCGAGCTCCTACAATGAGCAGTTCTTC
>NA|NA|TRBJ1-2|TRBV18
CASSPQIVTNGYTF
TGTGCCAGCTCACCACAGATAGTGACTAATGGCTACACCTTC
>TRBD2|NA|TRBJ2-5|TRBV6-1
CASRLAGQETQYF
TGTGCCAGCAGATTAGCGGGGCAAGAGACCCAGTACTTC
>TRBD1|NA|TRBJ2-7|TRBV19
CASSPSTGNPSYEQYF
TGTGCCAGTAGTCCCTCGACAGGGAACCCCTCCTACGAGCAGTACTTC
>TRBD1|NA|TRBJ2-7|TRBV29-1
CSAGQSYEQYF
TGCAGCGCGGGACAGTCCTACGAGCAGTACTTC
>NA|NA|TRBJ1-2|TRBV5-6
CASSPERDRQLLYGYTF
TGTGCCAGCAGCCCTGAAAGAGACAGGCAACTCCTCTATGGCTACACCTTC
>NA|NA|TRBJ2-1|TRBV4-3
CASSLGGGSYNEQFF
TGCGCCAGCAGCCTCGGGGGCGGCTCCTACAATGAGCAGTTCTTC
>NA|NA|TRBJ2-1|TRBV25-1
CASRSDRANSYNEQFF
TGTGCCAGCAGATCGGACAGAGCTAACTCCTACAATGAGCAGTTCTTC
>NA|NA|TRBJ1-5|TRBV20-1
CSASRNQPQHF
TGCAGTGCTAGCCGCAATCAGCCCCAGCATTTT
>TRBD1|NA|TRBJ2-3|TRBV11-1
CASSSQGADTQYF
TGTGCCAGCAGTTCTCAGGGGGCCGATACGCAGTATTTT
>TRBD1|NA|TRBJ2-5|TRBV29-1
CSGGTGLETQYF
TGCAGCGGGGGGACAGGGTTAGAGACCCAGTACTTC
>NA|NA|TRBJ2-3|TRBV18
CASTGPSAGDTQYF
TGTGCCAGCACCGGTCCGTCTGCGGGAGATACGCAGTATTTT
>NA|NA|TRBJ2-3|TRBV2
CASTGLYTQYF
TGTGCCAGCACCGGGCTATATACGCAGTATTTT
>NA|NA|TRBJ1-2|TRBV2
CASRITGQNYGYTF
TGTGCCAGCAGAATAACAGGGCAGAACTATGGCTACACCTTC
>TRBD1|NA|TRBJ1-2|TRBV19
CASSDLQGAEYGYTF
TGTGCCAGTAGTGATTTGCAGGGGGCAGAGTATGGCTACACCTTC
>TRBD1|NA|TRBJ2-3|TRBV29-1
CSVATGAPTTTFTDTQYF
TGCAGCGTGGCGACAGGGGCTCCAACAACTACGTTCACAGATACGCAGTATTTT
>NA|few|TRBJ1-6|TRBV5-1
CASSLDGGSSPLHF
TGCGCCAGCAGCTTGGACGGGGGGTCTTCACCCCTCCACTTT
>NA|NA|TRBJ1-4|TRBV11-2
CASSPTLGGGSGKLFF
TGTGCCAGCAGCCCTACCCTAGGGGGGGGCTCGGGAAAACTGTTTTTT
>TRBD1|NA|TRBJ2-1|TRBV5-5
CASSLYSGTGINEQFF
TGTGCCAGCAGCTTGTATTCAGGGACAGGGATCAATGAGCAGTTCTTC
>NA|once|TRBJ2-1|TRBV20-1
CSATSYNEQFF
TGCAGTGCGACCTCCTACAATGAGCAGTTCTTC
>NA|NA|TRBJ1-4|TRBV27
CASSLRRGATNEKLFF
TGTGCCAGCAGTCTTCGCAGGGGTGCAACTAATGAAAAACTGTTTTTT
>TRBD1|NA|TRBJ2-2|TRBV6-4
CASREQGYTGELFF
TGTGCCAGCAGAGAACAGGGGTACACCGGGGAGCTGTTTTTT
>NA|once|TRBJ1-2|TRBV27
CAAGGVFYGYTF
TGTGCTGCCGGTGGGGTTTTCTATGGCTACACCTTC
>TRBD2|NA|TRBJ2-1|TRBV6-1
CASSLAGVGNEQFF
TGTGCCAGCAGTTTAGCGGGAGTGGGGAATGAGCAGTTCTTC
>TRBD1|NA|TRBJ2-3|TRBV27
CASSLFGFGQGATDTQYF
TGTGCCAGCAGTTTATTCGGTTTTGGACAGGGGGCAACAGATACGCAGTATTTT
>TRBD2|NA|TRBJ2-1|TRBV29-1
CSVARTSGITSYNEQFF
TGCAGCGTTGCGAGGACTAGCGGGATTACGTCCTACAATGAGCAGTTCTTC
>TRBD1|once|TRBJ2-7|TRBV11-2
CASSENRGWVGQYF
TGTGCCAGCAGCGAGAACAGGGGTTGGGTCGGGCAGTACTTC
>TRBD1|NA|TRBJ2-1|TRBV6-1
CASSEFGQGNFEQFF
TGTGCCAGCAGTGAATTCGGACAGGGGAATTTTGAGCAGTTCTTC
>NA|NA|TRBJ1-1|TRBV11-2
CASSLDRDTEAFF
TGTGCCAGCAGCTTAGATCGGGACACTGAAGCTTTCTTT
>NA|NA|TRBJ1-1|TRBV14
CASSPSLTGLNTEAFF
TGTGCCAGCAGCCCCTCCTTGACAGGTTTGAACACTGAAGCTTTCTTT
>TRBD2|NA|TRBJ2-5|TRBV5-1
CASSDRGGMETQYF
TGCGCCAGCAGTGATCGGGGAGGGATGGAGACCCAGTACTTC
>TRBD2|NA|TRBJ2-3|TRBV7-7
CASSTQLADTQYF
TGTGCCAGCAGCACCCAACTAGCGGATACGCAGTATTTT
>NA|NA|TRBJ1-3|TRBV5-1
CASSFETGNGNTIYF
TGCGCCAGCAGCTTCGAAACAGGGAACGGAAACACCATATATTTT
>TRBD1|NA|TRBJ1-4|TRBV18
CASSPRQGANEKLFF
TGTGCCAGCTCACCTCGACAGGGTGCTAATGAAAAACTGTTTTTT
>NA|once|TRBJ1-6|TRBV27
CASSLEQGVSPLHF
TGTGCCAGCAGTTTAGAGCAGGGTGTTTCACCCCTCCACTTT
>NA|NA|TRBJ1-5|TRBV9
CASSRLRDDQPQHF
TGTGCCAGCAGCAGACTCAGGGACGATCAGCCCCAGCATTTT
>TRBD2|NA|TRBJ2-3|TRBV11-3
CASSSRTSDTDTQYF
TGTGCCAGCAGCTCGCGGACTAGCGACACAGATACGCAGTATTTT
>NA|few|TRBJ1-5|TRBV9
CASSPTGDTYQPQHF
TGTGCCAGCAGCCCTACCGGGGATACGTACCAGCCCCAGCATTTT
>TRBD1|NA|TRBJ2-5|TRBV7-9
CASSFTPDRGTETQYF
TGTGCCAGCAGCTTTACCCCTGACAGGGGAACGGAGACCCAGTACTTC
>TRBD1|NA|TRBJ1-1|TRBV18
CASSQQGLNTEAFF
TGTGCCAGCTCACAACAGGGGTTGAACACTGAAGCTTTCTTT
>TRBD2|NA|TRBJ2-1|TRBV27
CASSFGGRSGYNEQFF
TGTGCCAGCAGTTTTGGCGGGAGGTCTGGCTACAATGAGCAGTTCTTC
>TRBD1|few|TRBJ2-3|TRBV11-2
CASSLDMGQKEYF
TGTGCCAGCAGCTTAGATATGGGACAGAAGGAGTATTTT
>TRBD1|NA|TRBJ1-5|TRBV13
CASSLGTGEGQPQHF
TGTGCCAGCAGCTTAGGGACAGGGGAAGGGCAGCCCCAGCATTTT
>NA|NA|TRBJ1-4|TRBV7-9
CASSSLNLGRNNEKLFF
TGTGCCAGCAGCTCATTAAACCTGGGGCGGAATAATGAAAAACTGTTTTTT
>NA|NA|TRBJ1-5|TRBV5-4
CASSWDSNQPQHF
TGTGCCAGCAGCTGGGACAGCAATCAGCCCCAGCATTTT
>NA|NA|TRBJ2-7|TRBV19
CASSSGPWDEQYF
TGTGCCAGTAGTTCCGGACCTTGGGACGAGCAGTACTTC
>NA|few|TRBJ1-5|TRBV15
CATSRGQDYQPQHF
TGTGCCACCAGCAGGGGTCAAGACTATCAGCCCCAGCATTTT
>TRBD2|NA|TRBJ2-7|TRBV7-8
CASSYGLAGLYEQYF
TGTGCCAGCAGCTACGGACTAGCGGGTCTCTACGAGCAGTACTTC
>NA|NA|TRBJ2-3|TRBV18
CASSPGQGSDTQYF
TGTGCCAGCTCACCAGGGCAGGGTTCAGATACGCAGTATTTT
>TRBD2|NA|TRBJ2-5|TRBV4-2
CASSQNKGLAGGETQYF
TGTGCCAGCAGCCAAAATAAGGGACTAGCGGGAGGAGAGACCCAGTACTTC